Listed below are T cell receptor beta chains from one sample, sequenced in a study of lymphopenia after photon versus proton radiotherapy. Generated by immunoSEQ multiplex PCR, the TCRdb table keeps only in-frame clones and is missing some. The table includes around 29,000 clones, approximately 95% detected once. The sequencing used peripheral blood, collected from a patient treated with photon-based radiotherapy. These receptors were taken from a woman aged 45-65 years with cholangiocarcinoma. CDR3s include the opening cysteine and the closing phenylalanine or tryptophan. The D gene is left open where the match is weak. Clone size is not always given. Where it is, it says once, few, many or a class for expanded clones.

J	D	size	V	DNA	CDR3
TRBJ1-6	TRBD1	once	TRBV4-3	TGCGCCAGCAGCCAACAAAACAGGGGAGATTCACCCCTCCACTTT	CASSQQNRGDSPLHF
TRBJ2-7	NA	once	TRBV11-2	TGTGCCAGCAGCCTGGACACCGGGTCGTTCTACGAGCAGTACTTC	CASSLDTGSFYEQYF
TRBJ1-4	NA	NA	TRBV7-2	TGTGCCAGCAGCTTAGGTCGGACGGGCGAAAAACTGTTTTTT	CASSLGRTGEKLFF
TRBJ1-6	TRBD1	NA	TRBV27	TGTGCCAGCAGTCAGGACAGGGTTCAGAATTCACCCCTCCACTTT	CASSQDRVQNSPLHF
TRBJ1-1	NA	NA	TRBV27	TGTGCCAGCAGTTTCTTGGGCACTGAAGCTTTCTTT	CASSFLGTEAFF
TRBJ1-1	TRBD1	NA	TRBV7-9	TGTGCCAGCATCCTAATAAGTTGGGACAGGGGGAACACTGAAGCTTTCTTT	CASILISWDRGNTEAFF
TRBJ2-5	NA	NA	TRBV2	TGTGCCAGCAGCTGGACGTGGCAAGAGACCCAGTACTTC	CASSWTWQETQYF
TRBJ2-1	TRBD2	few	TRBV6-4	TGTGCCAGCAGTGACTCAGGGCTAGCGGGGGAAGAGCAGTTCTTC	CASSDSGLAGEEQFF
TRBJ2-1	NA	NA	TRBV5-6	TGTGCCAGCAGCTTGGCCCCCAGTAATCCGGTAGATGAGCAGTTCTTC	CASSLAPSNPVDEQFF
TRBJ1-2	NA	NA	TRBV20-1	TGCAGTGCTAGAGGACCGGATGGCTACACCTTC	CSARGPDGYTF
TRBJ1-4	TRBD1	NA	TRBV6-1	TGTGCCAGCAGTGAAGCGTGGGGAGGGGGCAATGAAAAACTGTTTTTT	CASSEAWGGGNEKLFF
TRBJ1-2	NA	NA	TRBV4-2	TGTGCCAGCAGCCAAGCCCCGGGACGCGATCCGGGCTACACCTTC	CASSQAPGRDPGYTF
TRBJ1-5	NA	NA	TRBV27	TGTGCCAGCAGTTTATCGCGGAATAGCAATCAGCCCCAGCATTTT	CASSLSRNSNQPQHF
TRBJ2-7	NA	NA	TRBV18	TGTGCCAGCTCACTGACGGGCGGCAGGGGGAGGACCGAGCAGTACTTC	CASSLTGGRGRTEQYF
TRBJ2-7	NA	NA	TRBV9	TGTGCCAGCAGCGAGGGCCCGGGGACCATCTACGAGCAGTACTTC	CASSEGPGTIYEQYF
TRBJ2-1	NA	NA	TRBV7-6	TGTGCCAGCAGCTTAGCTGGGGTCTCCTACAATGAGCAGTTCTTC	CASSLAGVSYNEQFF
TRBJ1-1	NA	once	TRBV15	TGTGCCACTGGGGAGACTGCTATGAACACTGAAGCTTTCTTT	CATGETAMNTEAFF
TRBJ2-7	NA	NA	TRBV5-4	TGTGCCAGCAGCTTGGCCACAGGAGACGAGCAGTACTTC	CASSLATGDEQYF
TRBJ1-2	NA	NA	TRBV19	TGTGCCAGTAGTATAGCCGCACTCGGCTATGGCTACACCTTC	CASSIAALGYGYTF
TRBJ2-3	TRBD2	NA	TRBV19	TGTGCCAGTAGCATGGGGCAACTAGCGGGGGCAGATACGCAGTATTTT	CASSMGQLAGADTQYF
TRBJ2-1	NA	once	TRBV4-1	TGCGCCAGCAGCCAACCGTGGAGCTCCTACAATGAGCAGTTCTTC	CASSQPWSSYNEQFF
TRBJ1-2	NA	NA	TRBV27	TGTGCCAGCGCTCGACAGGACCTCTATGGCTACACCTTC	CASARQDLYGYTF
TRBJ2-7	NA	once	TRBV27	TGTGCCAGCAGTTTATATAGGGGACCCTTGGACGAGCAGTACTTC	CASSLYRGPLDEQYF
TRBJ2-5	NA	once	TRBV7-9	TGTGCCAGCAGCTCAGGTCGGGGGACGGGCAAAGAGACCCAGTACTTC	CASSSGRGTGKETQYF
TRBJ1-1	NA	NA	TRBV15	TGTGCCACCAGCAGAGATGTGGGGGGCACTGAAGCTTTCTTT	CATSRDVGGTEAFF
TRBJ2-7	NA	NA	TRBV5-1	TGCGCCAGCAGCCTGGCCGTGGGTTACGAGCAGTACTTC	CASSLAVGYEQYF
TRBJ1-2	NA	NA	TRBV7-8	TGTGCCAGCAGCCCTCCGGGGGCGAGCTATGGCTACACCTTC	CASSPPGASYGYTF
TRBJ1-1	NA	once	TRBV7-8	TGTGCCAGCAGCCCACCATACATACGGAGCCTTCCTGAAGCTTTCTTT	CASSPPYIRSLPEAFF
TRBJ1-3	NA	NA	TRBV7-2	TGTGCCAGTACCGTGAGCTCTGGAAACACCATATATTTT	CASTVSSGNTIYF
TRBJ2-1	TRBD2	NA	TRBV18	TGTGCCAGCTCACCCCCCGGCGGTAGCGGGACCTTCAATGAGCAGTTCTTC	CASSPPGGSGTFNEQFF
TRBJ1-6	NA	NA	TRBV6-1	TGTGCCAGCAGTGACCTCAGGGCTCTCTATAATTCACCCCTCCACTTT	CASSDLRALYNSPLHF
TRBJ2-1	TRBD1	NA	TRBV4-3	TGCGCCAGCAGCCCAGTACCGGGACAGGGAGGGAATGAGCAGTTCTTC	CASSPVPGQGGNEQFF
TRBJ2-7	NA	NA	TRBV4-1	TGCGCCAGCAGCCAAGGGGACGGCTTCGAGCAGTACTTC	CASSQGDGFEQYF
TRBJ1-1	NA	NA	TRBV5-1	TGCGCCAGCAGCTTGGGGGTGAACACTGAAGCTTTCTTT	CASSLGVNTEAFF
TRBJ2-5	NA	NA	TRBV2	TGTGCCAGCAGTGACGGGGAGACCCAGTACTTC	CASSDGETQYF
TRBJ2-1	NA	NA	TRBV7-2	TGTGCCAGCAGCTTGGGGGGGGCCACCTACAATGAGCAGTTCTTC	CASSLGGATYNEQFF
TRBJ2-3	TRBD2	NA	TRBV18	TGTGCCAGCTCACCACTAGCGGGGAGCACAGATACGCAGTATTTT	CASSPLAGSTDTQYF
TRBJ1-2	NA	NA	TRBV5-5	TGTGCCAGCAGCCCCGGACAGCTCGATAACTATGGCTACACCTTC	CASSPGQLDNYGYTF
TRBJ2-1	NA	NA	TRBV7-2	TGTGCCAGCAGCTTAGCGGGGGCTTACAATGAGCAGTTCTTC	CASSLAGAYNEQFF
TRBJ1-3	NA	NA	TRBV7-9	TGTGCCAGCCCCGGGGGGAGAGGAAACACCATATATTTT	CASPGGRGNTIYF
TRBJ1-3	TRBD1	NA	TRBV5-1	TGCGCCAGCAGCTTGGGGACAGGGCTTTTTGGAAACACCATATATTTT	CASSLGTGLFGNTIYF
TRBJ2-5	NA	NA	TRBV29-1	TGCAGCGTTGAAGCGGGTCCGGGGACCCAGTACTTC	CSVEAGPGTQYF
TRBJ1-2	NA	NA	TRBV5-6	TGTGCCAGCAGCCCCGCTGGACAGATCTATGGCTACACCTTC	CASSPAGQIYGYTF
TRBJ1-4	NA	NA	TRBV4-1	TGCGCCAGCAGCCAAGGGGCCTGGGCTTCGGGACGGGGGCGCTTATCTAATGAAAAACTGTTTTTT	CASSQGAWASGRGRLSNEKLFF
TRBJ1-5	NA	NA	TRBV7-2	TGTGCCAGCAGCTTCTGGGGATATCAGCCCCAGCATTTT	CASSFWGYQPQHF
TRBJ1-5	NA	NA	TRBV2	TGTGCCAGCAGTGACAGGGGTAGCAATCAGCCCCAGCATTTT	CASSDRGSNQPQHF